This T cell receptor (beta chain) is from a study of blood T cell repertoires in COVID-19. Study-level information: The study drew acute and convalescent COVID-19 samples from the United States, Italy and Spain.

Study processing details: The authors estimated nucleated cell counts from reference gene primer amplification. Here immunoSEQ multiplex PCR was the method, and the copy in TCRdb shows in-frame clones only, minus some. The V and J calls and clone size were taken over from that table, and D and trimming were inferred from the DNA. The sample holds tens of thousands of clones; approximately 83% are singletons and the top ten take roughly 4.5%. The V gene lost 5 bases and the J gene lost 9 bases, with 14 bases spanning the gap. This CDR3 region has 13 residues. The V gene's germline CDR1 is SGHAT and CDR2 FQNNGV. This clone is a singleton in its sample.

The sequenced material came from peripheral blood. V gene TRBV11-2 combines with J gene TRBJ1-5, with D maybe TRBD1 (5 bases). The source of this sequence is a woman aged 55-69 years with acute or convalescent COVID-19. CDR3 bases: TGTGCCAGCAGCCACGATGGACAACGGCCCCAGCATTTT. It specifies CASSHDGQRPQHF.